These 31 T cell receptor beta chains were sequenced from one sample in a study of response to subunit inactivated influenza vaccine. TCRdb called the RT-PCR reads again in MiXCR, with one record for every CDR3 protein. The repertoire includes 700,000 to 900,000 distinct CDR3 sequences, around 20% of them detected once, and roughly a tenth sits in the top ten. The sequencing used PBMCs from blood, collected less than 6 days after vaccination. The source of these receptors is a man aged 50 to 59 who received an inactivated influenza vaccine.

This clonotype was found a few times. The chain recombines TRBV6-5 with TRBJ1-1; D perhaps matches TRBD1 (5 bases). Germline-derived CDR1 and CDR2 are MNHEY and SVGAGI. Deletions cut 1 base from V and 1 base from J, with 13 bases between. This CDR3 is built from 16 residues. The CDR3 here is CASSYFFRAKNTEAFF. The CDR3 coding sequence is TGTGCCAGCAGTTACTTTTTCAGGGCAAAGAACACTGAAGCTTTCTTT.

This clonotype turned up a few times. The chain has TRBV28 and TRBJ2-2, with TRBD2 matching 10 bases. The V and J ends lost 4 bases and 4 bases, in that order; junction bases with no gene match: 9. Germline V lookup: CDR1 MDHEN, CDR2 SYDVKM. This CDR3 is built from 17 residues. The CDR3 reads CASSSNLAGAGTGELFF. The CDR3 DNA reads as TGTGCCAGCAGTTCCAATCTAGCGGGAGCGGGCACCGGGGAGCTGTTTTTT.

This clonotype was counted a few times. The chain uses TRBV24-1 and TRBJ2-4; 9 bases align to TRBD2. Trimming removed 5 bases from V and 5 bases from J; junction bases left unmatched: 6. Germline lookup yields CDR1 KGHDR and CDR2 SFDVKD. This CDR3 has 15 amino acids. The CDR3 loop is CATSGASGTQNIQYF. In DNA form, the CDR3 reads TGTGCCACCAGTGGGGCTAGCGGGACGCAAAACATTCAGTACTTC.

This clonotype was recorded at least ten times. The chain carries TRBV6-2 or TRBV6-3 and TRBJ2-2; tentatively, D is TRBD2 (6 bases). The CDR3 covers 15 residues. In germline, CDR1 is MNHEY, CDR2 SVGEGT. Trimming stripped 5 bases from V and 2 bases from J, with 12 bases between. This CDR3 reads CASSNGGTNTGELFF. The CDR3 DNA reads TGTGCCAGCAGTAACGGGGGTACAAACACCGGGGAGCTGTTTTTT.

The CDR3 sequence: CASSPTANEQYF. The CDR3 coding sequence is TGTGCCAGCTCACCGACAGCTAACGAGCAGTACTTC. The chain combines TRBV18 with TRBJ2-7; the D gene is possibly TRBD1 (5 bases). Germline assignment: CDR1 KGHSH and CDR2 LQKENI. The CDR3 length is 12 residues. Trimming left V 3 bases short and J 5 bases short, with 8 bases between. Full variable domain (remainder filled in from reference TRBV18 and TRBJ2-7): NAGVMQNPRHLVRRRGQEARLRCSPMKGHSHVYWYRQLPEEGLKFMVYLQKENIIDESGMPKERFSAEFPKEGPSILRIQQVVRGDSAAYFCASSPTANEQYFGPGTRLTVT.

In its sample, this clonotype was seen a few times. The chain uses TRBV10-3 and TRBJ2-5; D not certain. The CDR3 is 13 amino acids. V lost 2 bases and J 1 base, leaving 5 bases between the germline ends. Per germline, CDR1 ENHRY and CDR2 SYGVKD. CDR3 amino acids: CAISESFQETQYF. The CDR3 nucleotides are TGTGCCATCAGTGAGAGTTTCCAAGAGACCCAGTACTTC.

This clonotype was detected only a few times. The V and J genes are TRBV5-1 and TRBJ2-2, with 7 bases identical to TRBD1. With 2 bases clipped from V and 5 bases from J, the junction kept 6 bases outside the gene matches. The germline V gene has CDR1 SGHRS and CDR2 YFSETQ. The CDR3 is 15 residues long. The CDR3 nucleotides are TGCGCCAGCAGCTTAACAGGGGTCGAGACCGGGGAGCTGTTTTTT. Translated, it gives CASSLTGVETGELFF.

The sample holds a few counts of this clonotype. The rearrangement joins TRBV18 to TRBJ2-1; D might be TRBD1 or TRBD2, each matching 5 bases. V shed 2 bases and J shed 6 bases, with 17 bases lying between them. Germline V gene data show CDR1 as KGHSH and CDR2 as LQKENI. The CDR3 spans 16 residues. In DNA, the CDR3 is TGTGCCAGCTCACCAGCCGGGACGGTGATTTCCAATGAGCAGTTCTTC. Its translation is CASSPAGTVISNEQFF.

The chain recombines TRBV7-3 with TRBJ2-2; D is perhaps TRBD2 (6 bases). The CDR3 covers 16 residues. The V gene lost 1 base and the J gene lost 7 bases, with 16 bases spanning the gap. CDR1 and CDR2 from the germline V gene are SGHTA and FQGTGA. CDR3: CASSLMASGRIGELFF. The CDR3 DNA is TGTGCCAGCAGCTTAATGGCTAGTGGGAGGATCGGGGAGCTGTTTTTT.

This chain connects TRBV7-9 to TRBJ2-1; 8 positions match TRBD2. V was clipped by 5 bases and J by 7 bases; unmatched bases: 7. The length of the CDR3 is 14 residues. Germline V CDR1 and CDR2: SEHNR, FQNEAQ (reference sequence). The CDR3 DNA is TGTGCCAGCAGCGCGTATCGGGGGGGTAATGAGCAGTTCTTC. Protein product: CASSAYRGGNEQFF. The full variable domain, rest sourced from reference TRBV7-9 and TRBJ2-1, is DTGVSQNPRHKITKRGQNVTFRCDPISEHNRLYWYRQTLGQGPEFLTYFQNEAQLEKSRLLSDRFSAERPKGSFSTLEIQRTEQGDSAMYLCASSAYRGGNEQFFGPGTRLTVL.

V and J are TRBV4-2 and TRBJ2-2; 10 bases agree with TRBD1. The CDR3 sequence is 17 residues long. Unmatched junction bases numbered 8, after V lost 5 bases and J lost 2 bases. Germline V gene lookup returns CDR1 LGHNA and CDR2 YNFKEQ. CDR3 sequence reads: CASSKGQGSINTGELFF. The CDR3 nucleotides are TGTGCCAGCAGCAAGGGACAGGGGTCCATAAACACCGGGGAGCTGTTTTTT.

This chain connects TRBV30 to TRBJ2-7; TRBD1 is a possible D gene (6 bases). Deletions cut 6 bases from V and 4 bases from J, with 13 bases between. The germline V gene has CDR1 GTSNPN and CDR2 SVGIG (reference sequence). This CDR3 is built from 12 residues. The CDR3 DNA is TGTGCCTGCCAGGGACATTTTTACGAGCAGTACTTC. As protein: CACQGHFYEQYF.

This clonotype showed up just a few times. CDR3 amino acids: CASSNPTGDGYTF. Written as DNA, the CDR3 is TGTGCCAGCAGCAACCCGACAGGCGATGGCTACACCTTC. This chain links TRBV2 with TRBJ1-2, with D maybe TRBD1 (6 bases). CDR1 SNHLY and CDR2 FYNNEI come from the germline V gene. This CDR3 is 13 amino acids long. The V and J ends lost 6 bases and 6 bases respectively, with 14 bases between them. The complete variable domain, with remaining parts taken from reference TRBV2 and TRBJ1-2, reads EPEVTQTPSHQVTQMGQEVILRCVPISNHLYFYWYRQILGQKVEFLVSFYNNEISEKSEIFDDQFSVERPDGSNFTLKIRSTKLEDSAMYFCASSNPTGDGYTFGSGTRLTVV.

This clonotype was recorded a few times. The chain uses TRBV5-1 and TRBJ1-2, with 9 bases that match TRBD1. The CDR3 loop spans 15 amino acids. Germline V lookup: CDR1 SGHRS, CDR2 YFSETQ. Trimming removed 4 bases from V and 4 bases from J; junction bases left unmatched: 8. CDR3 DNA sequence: TGCGCCAGCAGCATAGGGACAGGGTCCGGCTATGGCTACACCTTC. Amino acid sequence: CASSIGTGSGYGYTF.

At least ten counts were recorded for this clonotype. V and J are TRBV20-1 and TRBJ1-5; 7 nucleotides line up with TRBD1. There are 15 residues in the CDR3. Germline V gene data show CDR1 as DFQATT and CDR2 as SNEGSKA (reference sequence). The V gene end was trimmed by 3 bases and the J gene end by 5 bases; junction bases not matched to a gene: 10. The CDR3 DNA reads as TGCAGTGCTAGTGAGCAGGGGGGCTCTGATCAGCCCCAGCATTTT. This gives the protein CSASEQGGSDQPQHF.

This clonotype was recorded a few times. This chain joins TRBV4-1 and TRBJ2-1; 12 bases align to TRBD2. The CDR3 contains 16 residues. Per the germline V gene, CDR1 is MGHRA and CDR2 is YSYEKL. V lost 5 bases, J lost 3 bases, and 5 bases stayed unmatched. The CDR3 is CASSKGLAGSYNEQFF. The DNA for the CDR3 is TGCGCCAGCAGCAAAGGACTAGCGGGGAGCTACAATGAGCAGTTCTTC.

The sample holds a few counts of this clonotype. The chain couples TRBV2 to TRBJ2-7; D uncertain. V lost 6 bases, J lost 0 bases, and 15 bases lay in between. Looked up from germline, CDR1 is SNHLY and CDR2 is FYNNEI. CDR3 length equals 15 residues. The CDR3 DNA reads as TGTGCCAGCAGCGAGTCAGAACAAAGCTCCTACGAGCAGTACTTC. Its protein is CASSESEQSSYEQYF.

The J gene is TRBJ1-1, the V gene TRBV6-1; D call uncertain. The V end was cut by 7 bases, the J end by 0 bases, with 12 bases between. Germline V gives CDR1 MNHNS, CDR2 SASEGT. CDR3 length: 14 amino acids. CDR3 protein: CASILGTLNTEAFF. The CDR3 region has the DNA TGTGCCAGCATATTGGGCACCCTGAACACTGAAGCTTTCTTT.

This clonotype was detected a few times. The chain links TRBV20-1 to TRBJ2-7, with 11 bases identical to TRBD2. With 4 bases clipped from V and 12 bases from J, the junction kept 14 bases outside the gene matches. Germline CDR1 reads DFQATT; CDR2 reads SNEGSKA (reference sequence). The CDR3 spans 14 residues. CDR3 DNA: TGCAGTGCTACCACACTAGCGGGAGATTCTTTACCGTACTTC. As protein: CSATTLAGDSLPYF.

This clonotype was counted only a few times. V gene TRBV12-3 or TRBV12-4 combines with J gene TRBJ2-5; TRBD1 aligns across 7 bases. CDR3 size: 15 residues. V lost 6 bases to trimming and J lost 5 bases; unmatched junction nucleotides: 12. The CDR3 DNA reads TGTGCCAGCAGAGGGGACAGACCTTTGGGGGAGACCCAGTACTTC. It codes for CASRGDRPLGETQYF.

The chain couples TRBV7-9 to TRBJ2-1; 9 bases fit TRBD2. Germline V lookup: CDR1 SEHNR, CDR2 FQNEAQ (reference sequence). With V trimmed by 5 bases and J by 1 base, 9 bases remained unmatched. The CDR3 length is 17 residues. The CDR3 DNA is TGTGCCAGCAGCCCCACACTAGCGGGCCAGTCCTACAATGAGCAGTTCTTC. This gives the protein CASSPTLAGQSYNEQFF.

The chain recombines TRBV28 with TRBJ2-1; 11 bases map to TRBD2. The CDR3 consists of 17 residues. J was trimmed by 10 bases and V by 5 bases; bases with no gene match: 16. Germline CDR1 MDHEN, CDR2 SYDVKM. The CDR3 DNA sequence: TGTGCCAGCAGTGTCCCTACCGTTGGAGCTAGCGGGAGGGAGCAGTTCTTC. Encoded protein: CASSVPTVGASGREQFF.

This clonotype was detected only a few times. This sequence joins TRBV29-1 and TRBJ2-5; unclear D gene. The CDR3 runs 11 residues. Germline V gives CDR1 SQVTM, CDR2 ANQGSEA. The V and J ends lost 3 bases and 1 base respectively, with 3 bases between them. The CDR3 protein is CSVDTQETQYF. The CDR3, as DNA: TGCAGCGTTGACACCCAAGAGACCCAGTACTTC. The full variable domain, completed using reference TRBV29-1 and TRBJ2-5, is SAVISQKPSRDICQRGTSLTIQCQVDSQVTMMFWYRQQPGQSLTLIATANQGSEATYESGFVIDKFPISRPNLTFSTLTVSNMSPEDSSIYLCSVDTQETQYFGPGTRLLVL.

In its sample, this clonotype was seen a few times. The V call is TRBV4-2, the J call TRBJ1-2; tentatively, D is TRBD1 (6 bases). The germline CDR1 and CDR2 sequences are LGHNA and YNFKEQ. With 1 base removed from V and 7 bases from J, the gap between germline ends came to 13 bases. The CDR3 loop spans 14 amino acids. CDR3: CASSQGSLGGGYTF. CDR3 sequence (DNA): TGTGCCAGCAGCCAAGGAAGTCTAGGGGGTGGCTACACCTTC.

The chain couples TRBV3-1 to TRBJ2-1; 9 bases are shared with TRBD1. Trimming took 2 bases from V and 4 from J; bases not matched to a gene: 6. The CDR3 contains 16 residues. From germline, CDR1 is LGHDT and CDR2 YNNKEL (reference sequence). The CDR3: CASSQSGTGKYNEQFF. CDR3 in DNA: TGTGCCAGCAGCCAATCCGGGACAGGGAAGTACAATGAGCAGTTCTTC.

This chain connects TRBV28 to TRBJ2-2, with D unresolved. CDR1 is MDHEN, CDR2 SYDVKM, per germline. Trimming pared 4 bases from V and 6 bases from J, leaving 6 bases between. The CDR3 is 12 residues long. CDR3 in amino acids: CASSSWAGELFF. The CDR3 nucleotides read TGTGCCAGCAGTTCATGGGCCGGGGAGCTGTTTTTT.

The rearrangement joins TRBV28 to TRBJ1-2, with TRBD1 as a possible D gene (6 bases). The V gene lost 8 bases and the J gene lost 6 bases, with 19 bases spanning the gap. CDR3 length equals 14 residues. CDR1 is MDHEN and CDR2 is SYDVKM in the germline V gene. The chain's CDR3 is CASVAGELLDGYTF. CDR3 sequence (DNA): TGTGCCAGCGTGGCAGGGGAGCTTCTGGATGGCTACACCTTC.

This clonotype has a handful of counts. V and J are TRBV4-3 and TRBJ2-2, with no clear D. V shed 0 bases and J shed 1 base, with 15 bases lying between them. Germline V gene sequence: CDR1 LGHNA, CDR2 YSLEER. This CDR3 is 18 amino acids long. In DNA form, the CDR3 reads TGCGCCAGCAGCCAAGAAAGAGCCAGCAGGAGGAACACCGGGGAGCTGTTTTTT. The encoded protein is CASSQERASRRNTGELFF.

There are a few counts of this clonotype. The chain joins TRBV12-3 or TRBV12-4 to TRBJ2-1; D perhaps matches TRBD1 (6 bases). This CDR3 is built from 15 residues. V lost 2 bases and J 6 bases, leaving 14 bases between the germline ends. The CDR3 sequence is CASSLHRAKGNEQFF. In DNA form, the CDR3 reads TGTGCCAGCAGTTTACACAGGGCGAAAGGCAATGAGCAGTTCTTC.

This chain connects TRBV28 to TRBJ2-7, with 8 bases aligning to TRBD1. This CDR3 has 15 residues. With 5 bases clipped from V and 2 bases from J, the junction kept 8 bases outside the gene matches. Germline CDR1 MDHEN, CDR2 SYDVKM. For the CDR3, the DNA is TGTGCCAGCAGTGACCGGGACAGGCCCACCTACGAGCAGTACTTC. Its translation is CASSDRDRPTYEQYF.

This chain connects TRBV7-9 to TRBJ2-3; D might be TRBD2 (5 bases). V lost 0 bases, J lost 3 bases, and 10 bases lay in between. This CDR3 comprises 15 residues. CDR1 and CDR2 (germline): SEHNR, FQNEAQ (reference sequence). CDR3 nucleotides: TGTGCCAGCAGCTTAGCGAACGGAGGTACAGATACGCAGTATTTT. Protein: CASSLANGGTDTQYF.